The 4 T cell receptor beta chains below come from one sample, sequenced in a study of EBV T-cell therapy then PD-1 blockade in nasopharyngeal carcinoma. Libraries were prepared by immunoSEQ multiplex PCR; TCRdb keeps only in-frame clonotypes and omits some of them. The table includes tens of thousands of clones, under 90% detected once. The treatment denotes: AdE1-LMPpoly-expanded autologous EBV-specific T-cell therapy followed by anti-PD-1 nivolumab. No antigen has been identified for these receptors. The starting material was CD8+ T cells from blood, obtained between days 55 and 70 from a patient whose treatment included autologous EBV-specific T cells and nivolumab. Receptor source: a man between 40 and 49 years old with nasopharyngeal carcinoma.

This clone was counted a single time. The chain is built from TRBV13 and TRBJ1-6; 7 nucleotides line up with TRBD1. Trimming cost V 1 base and J 6 bases; bases outside gene matches: 9. This CDR3 comprises 17 residues. From germline, CDR1 is PRHDT and CDR2 FYEKMQ (reference sequence). The CDR3 nucleotides read TGTGCCAGCAGCTTAGCACCTCAGACAGGGATTAATTCACCCCTCCACTTT. Protein: CASSLAPQTGINSPLHF. Full variable domain (missing parts from reference TRBV13 and TRBJ1-6): AAGVIQSPRHLIKEKRETATLKCYPIPRHDTVYWYQQGPGQDPQFLISFYEKMQSDKGSIPDRFSAQQFSDYHSELNMSSLELGDSALYFCASSLAPQTGINSPLHFGNGTRLTVT.

The rearrangement links TRBV9 to TRBJ2-1, with no clear D. Trimming removed 1 base at V and 7 bases at J, with 12 bases between. Germline-derived CDR1 and CDR2 are SGDLS and YYNGEE. CDR3 length: 14 residues. In DNA form, the CDR3 reads TGTGCCAGCAGCGTATTACAGTCTGATAATGAGCAGTTCTTC. It translates to CASSVLQSDNEQFF. The whole variable domain, remainder taken from reference TRBV9 and TRBJ2-1, is DSGVTQTPKHLITATGQRVTLRCSPRSGDLSVYWYQQSLDQGLQFLIQYYNGEERAKGNILERFSAQQFPDLHSELNLSSLELGDSALYFCASSVLQSDNEQFFGPGTRLTVL.

This chain uses TRBV20-1 with TRBJ2-4; 9 bases fit TRBD1. Germline CDR1 is DFQATT and CDR2 is SNEGSKA (reference sequence). Trimming cost V 3 bases and J 1 base; bases outside gene matches: 22. The CDR3 has 21 residues. The CDR3 coding sequence is TGCAGTGCTAGTAGAGTTGTGAGGGAGACAGGGGGTAACTCGGCCAAAAACATTCAGTACTTC. It yields the protein CSASRVVRETGGNSAKNIQYF.

This chain connects TRBV6-4 to TRBJ2-1, with 9 bases that match TRBD1. Germline CDR1 is MRHNA and CDR2 is SNTAGT. The CDR3 loop spans 16 amino acids. With V trimmed by 6 bases and J by 3 bases, 9 bases remained unmatched. CDR3 sequence (DNA): TGTGCCAGCAGCCACCTTGCGGGACAGGGCTACAATGAGCAGTTCTTC. It specifies CASSHLAGQGYNEQFF.